The rows below give T cell receptor beta chains drawn from one sample of a study of T cell responses to AZD1222 COVID-19 vaccine. Libraries were prepared by immunoSEQ multiplex PCR; TCRdb keeps only in-frame clonotypes and omits some of them. The table records about 59,000 clones, 89% of them present only once. This material consisted of peripheral blood, taken 28 days after the second AZD1222 dose. Receptors originate from an adult who received the AZD1222 COVID-19 vaccine. Each CDR3 is given with its conserved first and last residue. A D gene is named only where the DNA matches it firmly. Part of the rows lack a size; the others show once, few, many or a class for expanded clones.

size	V	D	J	CDR3	DNA
.	TRBV7-2	TRBD2	TRBJ2-1	CASSLLPSGAYNEQFF	TGTGCCAGCAGCTTACTTCCTAGCGGGGCCTACAATGAGCAGTTCTTC
.	TRBV5-6	.	TRBJ1-2	CASRRLRVDYGYTF	TGTGCCAGCCGTCGGCTCAGGGTTGACTATGGCTACACCTTC
.	TRBV7-9	.	TRBJ2-3	CASSYEHETDTQYF	TGTGCCAGCAGCTATGAGCACGAGACAGATACGCAGTATTTT
.	TRBV4-3	.	TRBJ1-4	CASSHAVKGGEKLFF	TGCGCCAGCAGCCATGCGGTTAAGGGAGGTGAAAAACTGTTTTTT
.	TRBV5-1	.	TRBJ2-7	CASSLETGRDEQYF	TGCGCCAGCAGCTTGGAGACAGGACGGGACGAGCAGTACTTC
once	TRBV7-6	.	TRBJ2-5	CASSLGTVAQETQYF	TGTGCCAGCAGCTTAGGGACAGTAGCACAAGAGACCCAGTACTTC
.	TRBV5-1	TRBD2	TRBJ2-1	CASSLTTSPSSYNEQFF	TGCGCCAGCAGCTTGACGACTAGCCCAAGCTCCTACAATGAGCAGTTCTTC
.	TRBV19	TRBD1	TRBJ2-7	CASSSGQGASFSYEQYF	TGTGCCAGTAGTTCGGGACAGGGGGCAAGCTTCTCCTACGAGCAGTACTTC
.	TRBV11-3	.	TRBJ2-2	CASSLGPGRDTGELFF	TGTGCCAGCAGCTTAGGGCCAGGGCGGGACACCGGGGAGCTGTTTTTT
.	TRBV5-4	TRBD2	TRBJ2-3	CASSPMGRDRTDTQYF	TGTGCCAGCAGCCCCATGGGGAGGGACCGCACAGATACGCAGTATTTT
.	TRBV3-1/TRBV3-2	.	TRBJ1-3	CASSQDRAPTGNTIYF	TGTGCCAGCAGCCAAGATAGGGCCCCGACTGGAAACACCATATATTTT
.	TRBV3-1/TRBV3-2	.	TRBJ2-7	CASSQGADTYEQYF	TGTGCCAGCAGCCAGGGGGCGGACACCTACGAGCAGTACTTC
.	TRBV5-1	.	TRBJ2-5	CASSFEHRKEETQYF	TGCGCCAGCAGCTTTGAGCACAGGAAGGAAGAGACCCAGTACTTC
.	TRBV15	TRBD2	TRBJ2-7	CATSRDGTSGSYEQYF	TGTGCCACCAGCAGAGATGGGACTAGCGGGAGTTACGAGCAGTACTTC
.	TRBV19	TRBD2	TRBJ2-1	CASSIASGSRNEQFF	TGTGCCAGTAGTATCGCTAGCGGGAGTCGAAATGAGCAGTTCTTC
.	TRBV5-1	TRBD1	TRBJ1-5	CASSYKGQDERSNQPQHF	TGCGCCAGCAGCTATAAGGGACAGGATGAGAGAAGCAATCAGCCCCAGCATTTT
.	TRBV6-2/TRBV6-3	.	TRBJ2-7	CASSYDPRSEQYF	TGTGCCAGCAGTTACGATCCACGGTCCGAGCAGTACTTC
.	TRBV11-2	.	TRBJ1-1	CASSLVGGSTEAFF	TGTGCCAGCAGCTTAGTAGGGGGGAGCACTGAAGCTTTCTTT
few	TRBV21-1	.	TRBJ1-5	CANRLWDQPQHF	TGTGCCAACCGGCTGTGGGATCAGCCCCAGCATTTT
few	TRBV11-3	TRBD1	TRBJ1-6	CATLGQGNSPLHF	TGTGCCACCCTGGGACAGGGTAATTCACCCCTCCACTTT
.	TRBV5-1	.	TRBJ1-2	CASSFQGDGTYGYTF	TGCGCCAGCAGCTTCCAGGGAGACGGGACCTATGGCTACACCTTC
.	TRBV7-2	TRBD2	TRBJ2-7	CASSPSGGNYEQYF	TGTGCCAGCAGCCCTAGCGGGGGGAACTACGAGCAGTACTTC
.	TRBV30	TRBD2	TRBJ2-5	CAWGKLAGMVETQYF	TGTGCCTGGGGGAAACTAGCGGGGATGGTGGAGACCCAGTACTTC
.	TRBV7-6	.	TRBJ2-5	CASSPLTSQETQYF	TGTGCCAGCAGCCCATTGACTAGCCAAGAGACCCAGTACTTC
.	TRBV7-2	.	TRBJ1-1	CASSLVSIGGRVTEAFF	TGTGCCAGCAGCTTAGTTAGTATCGGGGGGCGTGTCACTGAAGCTTTCTTT
.	TRBV19	.	TRBJ1-6	CASSPGLHNSPLHF	TGTGCCAGTAGCCCGGGACTCCATAATTCACCCCTCCACTTT
.	TRBV11-2	.	TRBJ2-7	CASSLSSNSYEQYF	TGTGCCAGCTCCCTATCGAGCAATTCCTACGAGCAGTACTTC